The T cell receptor (beta chain) described here comes from a study of cytotoxic CD8 clonotypes in ibrutinib-treated CLL. For this clone: The target antigen is unknown.

Study conclusions and caveats: Under therapy, public clonotypes either contracted or stayed stable, and they were uncommon.

The assay was immunoSEQ multiplex PCR, and TCRdb's table has in-frame clones only and misses some. Among about 200,000 clones, over 65% were seen once, and the ten largest hold about 6%. The source of this sequence is a human donor with chronic lymphocytic leukemia. The sample consisted of PBMCs, taken after 12 months of ibrutinib treatment.

The CDR3 sequence is CASSDLYEQYF. Written as DNA, the CDR3 is TGTGCCAGCAGTGATCTATACGAGCAGTACTTC. V gene TRBV6-5 combines with J gene TRBJ2-7, with D unclear. There are 11 residues in the CDR3. Germline CDR1 is MNHEY and CDR2 is SVGAGI. The germline V and J ends were trimmed by 5 bases and 4 bases, with 6 bases remaining between them.